Presented here are 9 T cell receptor beta chains from one specimen sequenced in a study of T cells in Graves' hyperthyroidism and ophthalmopathy. Amplified TCR beta CDR3 regions came from RNA transcripts. The HTBI primer set was used in a first-round RT-PCR of the TCR CDR3. TCRdb reprocessed the multiplex PCR reads with MiXCR, giving one entry per CDR3 protein. Among 730,000 or so distinct CDR3 sequences listed, roughly 20% were seen once. The sequencing input was blood. The receptors stem from a woman aged 50 to 60 with Graves' hyperthyroidism that later progressed to Graves' ophthalmopathy.

This clonotype was seen many times. The junction and the germline gene differ at one end; a read error may be behind it. V and J are TRBV4-1 and TRBJ2-5; tentative D call: TRBD1 (5 bases). This CDR3 is built from 13 residues. Looked up from germline, CDR1 is MGHRA and CDR2 is YSYEKL. CDR3 in amino acids: CASSRGHQETQYF. The CDR3 region has the DNA TGTGCCAGCTCTAGGGGCCACCAAGAGACCCAGTACTTC.

The sample holds a few counts of this clonotype. This sequence joins TRBV6-1 and TRBJ1-1; maybe TRBD1 (5 bases). The CDR3 extends over 14 amino acids. The germline V and J ends were trimmed by 8 bases and 0 bases, with 13 bases remaining between them. Germline assignment: CDR1 MNHNS and CDR2 SASEGT. CDR3 sequence: CASGQEGMNTEAFF. DNA of the CDR3: TGTGCCAGCGGTCAGGAGGGGATGAACACTGAAGCTTTCTTT.

This clonotype was recorded many times. The DNA for the CDR3 is TGTGCCAGCAGCGAAACAGGGGGGGACACTGAAGCTTTCTTT. Translated, it gives CASSETGGDTEAFF. This chain joins TRBV9 and TRBJ1-1; 8 bases are a match to TRBD1. Germline values: CDR1 SGDLS, CDR2 YYNGEE. The junction had 4 bases not matched to a gene; V was cut back by 3 bases and J by 3 bases. The CDR3 covers 14 residues.

The sample holds a few counts of this clonotype. A junction boundary mismatches the germline segment, possibly from a read error. CDR3 amino acids: CASSSSLPDQSQHF. CDR3 nucleotides: TGTGCCAGCAGTTCTTCACTCCCTGATCAGTCCCAGCATTTT. The J gene is TRBJ1-5, the V gene TRBV27; D unresolved. Germline V gene sequence: CDR1 MNHEY, CDR2 SMNVEV (reference sequence). CDR3 size: 14 residues.

V and J are TRBV15 and TRBJ2-4; weak D call: TRBD1 (6 bases). CDR3 length equals 14 residues. V lost 0 bases and J lost 7, with 10 bases in between. Germline values: CDR1 LNHNV, CDR2 YYDKDF (reference sequence). The CDR3 protein is CATSRDGQGNIQYF. In DNA, the CDR3 is TGTGCCACCAGCAGAGATGGCCAGGGGAACATTCAGTACTTC.

This rearrangement joins TRBV5-4 to TRBJ2-3; D is tentatively TRBD1 or TRBD2 (5 bases each). Germline V gene lookup returns CDR1 SGHNT and CDR2 YYREEE (reference sequence). The V end lost 4 bases, the J end lost 3 bases, and 12 bases lay between the germline ends. The CDR3 runs 14 residues. The CDR3 nucleotides are TGTGCCAGCAGCGGGGACCTCCGTACAGATACGCAGTATTTT. The encoded protein is CASSGDLRTDTQYF.

This clonotype has a count of ten or more. The CDR3 nucleotides are TGCAGTGCTCCTCCCCCTCGAGGGGTAACTGAAGCTTTCTTT. Its translation: CSAPPPRGVTEAFF. The rearrangement links TRBV20-1 to TRBJ1-1; a possible D gene is TRBD1 (5 bases). Between the trimmed V and J ends, which lost 5 bases and 5 bases, there was a span of 18 bases. The V gene's germline CDR1 is DFQATT and CDR2 SNEGSKA (reference sequence). The CDR3 totals 14 residues.

The J gene is TRBJ2-1, the V gene TRBV7-3, with TRBD1 matching over 9 bases. The CDR3 covers 16 residues. Unmatched junction bases numbered 12, after V lost 5 bases and J lost 7 bases. CDR1 is SGHTA, CDR2 FQGTGA, per germline. The CDR3 spells CASSPAPGQGRNEQFF. The CDR3 region has the DNA TGTGCCAGCAGCCCCGCTCCGGGACAGGGACGTAATGAGCAGTTCTTC.

There are a few counts of this clonotype. The chain couples TRBV19 to TRBJ1-2; 9 bases align to TRBD1. Germline V gives CDR1 LNHDA, CDR2 SQIVND (reference sequence). V gave up 3 bases and J gave up 3 bases; unmatched junction bases: 14. This CDR3 is 18 amino acids long. The CDR3 DNA follows: TGTGCCAGTAGTATGATGACGGGACAGGGAATTATGTACTATGGCTACACCTTC. This encodes CASSMMTGQGIMYYGYTF.